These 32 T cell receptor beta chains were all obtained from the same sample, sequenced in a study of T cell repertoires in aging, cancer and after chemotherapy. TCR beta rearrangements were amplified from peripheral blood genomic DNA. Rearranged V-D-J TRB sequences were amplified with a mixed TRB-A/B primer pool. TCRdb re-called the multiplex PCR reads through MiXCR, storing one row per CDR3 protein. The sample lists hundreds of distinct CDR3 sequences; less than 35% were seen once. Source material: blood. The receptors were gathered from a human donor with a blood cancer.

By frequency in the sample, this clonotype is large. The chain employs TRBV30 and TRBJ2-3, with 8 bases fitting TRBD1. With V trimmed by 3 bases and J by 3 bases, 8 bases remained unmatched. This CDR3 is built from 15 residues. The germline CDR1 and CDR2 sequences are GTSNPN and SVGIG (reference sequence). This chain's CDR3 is CAWSETGALTDTQYF. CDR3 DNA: TGTGCCTGGAGCGAGACAGGGGCTTTGACAGATACGCAGTATTTT.

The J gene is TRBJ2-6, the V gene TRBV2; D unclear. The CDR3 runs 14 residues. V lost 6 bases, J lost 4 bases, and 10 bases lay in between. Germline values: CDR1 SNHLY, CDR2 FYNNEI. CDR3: CASSFISGANVLTF. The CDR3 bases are TGTGCCAGCAGCTTCATCTCGGGGGCCAACGTCCTGACTTTC.

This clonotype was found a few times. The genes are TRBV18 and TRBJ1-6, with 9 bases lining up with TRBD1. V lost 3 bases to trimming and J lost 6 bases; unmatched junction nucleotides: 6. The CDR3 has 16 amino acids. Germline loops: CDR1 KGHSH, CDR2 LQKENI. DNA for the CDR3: TGTGCCAGCTCACCGACCGGGACAGGGACTAATTCACCCCTCCACTTT. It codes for CASSPTGTGTNSPLHF.

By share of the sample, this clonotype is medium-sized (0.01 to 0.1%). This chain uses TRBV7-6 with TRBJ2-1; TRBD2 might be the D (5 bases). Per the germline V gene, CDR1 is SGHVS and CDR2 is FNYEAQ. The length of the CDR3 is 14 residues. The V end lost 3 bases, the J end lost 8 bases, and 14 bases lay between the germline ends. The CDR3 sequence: CASSLAPLGDEQFF. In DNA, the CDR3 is TGTGCCAGCAGCTTGGCTCCCCTGGGAGATGAGCAGTTCTTC.

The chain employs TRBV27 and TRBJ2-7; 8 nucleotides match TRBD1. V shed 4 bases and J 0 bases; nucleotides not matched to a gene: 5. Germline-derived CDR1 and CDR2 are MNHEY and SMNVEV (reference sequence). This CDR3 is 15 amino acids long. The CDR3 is CASSSPGTGSYEQYF. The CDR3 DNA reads TGTGCCAGCAGTTCACCTGGGACAGGCTCCTACGAGCAGTACTTC.

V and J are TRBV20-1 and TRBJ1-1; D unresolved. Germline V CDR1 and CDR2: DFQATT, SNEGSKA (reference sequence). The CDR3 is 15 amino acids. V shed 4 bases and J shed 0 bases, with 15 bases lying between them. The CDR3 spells CSAKRGSFMNTEAFF. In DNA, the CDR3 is TGCAGTGCTAAACGTGGATCCTTCATGAACACTGAAGCTTTCTTT.

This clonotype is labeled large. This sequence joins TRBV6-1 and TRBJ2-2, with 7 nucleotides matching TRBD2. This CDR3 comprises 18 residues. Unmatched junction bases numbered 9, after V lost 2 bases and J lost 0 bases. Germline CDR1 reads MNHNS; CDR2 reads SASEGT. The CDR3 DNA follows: TGTGCCAGCAGTGAAAGGAAGGGAGGACTAGCGAACACCGGGGAGCTGTTTTTT. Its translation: CASSERKGGLANTGELFF.

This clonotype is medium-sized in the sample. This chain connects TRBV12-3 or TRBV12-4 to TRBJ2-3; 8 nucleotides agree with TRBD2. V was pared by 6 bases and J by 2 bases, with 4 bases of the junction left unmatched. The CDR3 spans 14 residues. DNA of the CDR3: TGTGCCAGCAGGGAACTAGCGGTCACAGATACGCAGTATTTT. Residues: CASRELAVTDTQYF.

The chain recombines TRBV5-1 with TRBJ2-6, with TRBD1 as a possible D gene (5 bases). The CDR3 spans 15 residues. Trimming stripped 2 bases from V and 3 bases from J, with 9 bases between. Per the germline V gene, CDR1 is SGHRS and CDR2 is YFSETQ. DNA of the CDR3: TGCGCCAGCAGCTTACAGGTGGTTGGGGCCAACGTCCTGACTTTC. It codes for CASSLQVVGANVLTF.

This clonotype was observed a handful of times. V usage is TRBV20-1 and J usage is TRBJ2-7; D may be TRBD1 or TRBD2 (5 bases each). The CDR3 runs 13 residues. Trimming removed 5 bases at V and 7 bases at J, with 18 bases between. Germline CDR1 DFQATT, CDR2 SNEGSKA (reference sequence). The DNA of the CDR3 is TGCAGTGCTTCCGGGGCAGGGAGTTCAGAGCAGTACTTC. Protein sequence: CSASGAGSSEQYF.

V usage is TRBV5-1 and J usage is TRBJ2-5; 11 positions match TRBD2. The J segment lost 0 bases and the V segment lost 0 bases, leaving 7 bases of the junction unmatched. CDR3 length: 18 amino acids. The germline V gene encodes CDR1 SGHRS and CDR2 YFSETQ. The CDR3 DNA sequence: TGCGCCAGCAGCTTGGCGGCTAGCGGGGGGCTTGACCAAGAGACCCAGTACTTC. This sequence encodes CASSLAASGGLDQETQYF.

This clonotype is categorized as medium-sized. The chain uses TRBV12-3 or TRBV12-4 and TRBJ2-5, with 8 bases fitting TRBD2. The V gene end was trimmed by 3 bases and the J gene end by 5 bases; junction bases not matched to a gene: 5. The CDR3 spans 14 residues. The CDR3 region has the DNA TGTGCCAGCAGTTTGGGACTAGTTGGGGAGACCCAGTACTTC. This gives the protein CASSLGLVGETQYF.

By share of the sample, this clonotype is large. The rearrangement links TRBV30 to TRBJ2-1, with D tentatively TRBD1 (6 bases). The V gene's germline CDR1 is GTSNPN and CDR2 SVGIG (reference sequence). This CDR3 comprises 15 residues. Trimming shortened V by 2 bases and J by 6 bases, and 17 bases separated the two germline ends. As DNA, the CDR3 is TGTGCCTGGAGTCTACAATGGGACACTTTCAATGAGCAGTTCTTC. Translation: CAWSLQWDTFNEQFF.

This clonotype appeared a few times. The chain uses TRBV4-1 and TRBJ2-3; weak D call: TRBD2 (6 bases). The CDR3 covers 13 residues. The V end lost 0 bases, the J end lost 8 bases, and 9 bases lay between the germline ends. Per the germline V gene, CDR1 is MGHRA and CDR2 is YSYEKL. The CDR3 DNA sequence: TGCGCCAGCAGCCAAGAAACGGGGGTTACGCAGTATTTT. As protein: CASSQETGVTQYF.

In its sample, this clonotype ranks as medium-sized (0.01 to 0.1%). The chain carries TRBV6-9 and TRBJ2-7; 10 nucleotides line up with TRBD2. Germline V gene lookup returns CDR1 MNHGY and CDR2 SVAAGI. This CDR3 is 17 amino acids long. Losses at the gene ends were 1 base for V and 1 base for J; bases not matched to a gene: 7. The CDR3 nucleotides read TGTGCCAGCAGTTATTTTGGAGCGGGAGGGGTTTCCTACGAGCAGTACTTC. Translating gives CASSYFGAGGVSYEQYF.

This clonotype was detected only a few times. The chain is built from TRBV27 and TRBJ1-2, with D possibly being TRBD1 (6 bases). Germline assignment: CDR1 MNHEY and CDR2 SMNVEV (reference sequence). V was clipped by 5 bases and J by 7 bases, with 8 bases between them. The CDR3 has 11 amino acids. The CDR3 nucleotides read TGTGCCAGCAGTAGCAGGGGTGGCTACACCTTC. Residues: CASSSRGGYTF.

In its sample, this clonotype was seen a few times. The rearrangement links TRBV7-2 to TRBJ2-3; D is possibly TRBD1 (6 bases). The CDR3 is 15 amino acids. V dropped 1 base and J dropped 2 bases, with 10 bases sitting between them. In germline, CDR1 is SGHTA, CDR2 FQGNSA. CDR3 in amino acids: CASSLVTGITDTQYF. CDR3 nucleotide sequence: TGTGCCAGCAGCTTAGTCACAGGGATCACAGATACGCAGTATTTT.

CDR3 amino acids: CSVELLRLAREDTQYF. In DNA, the CDR3 is TGCAGCGTTGAATTGCTAAGACTAGCGAGGGAAGATACGCAGTATTTT. This chain connects TRBV29-1 to TRBJ2-3; 8 nucleotides agree with TRBD2. V lost 2 bases and J lost 5; bases outside the gene matches: 12. Germline assignment: CDR1 SQVTM and CDR2 ANQGSEA. The CDR3 is 16 residues long.

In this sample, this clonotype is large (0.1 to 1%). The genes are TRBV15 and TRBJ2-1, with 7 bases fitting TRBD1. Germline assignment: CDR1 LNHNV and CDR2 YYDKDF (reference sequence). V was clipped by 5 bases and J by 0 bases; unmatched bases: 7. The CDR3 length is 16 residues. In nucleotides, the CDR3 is TGTGCCACCAGCTTCCGGACAGGCCGCTCCTACAATGAGCAGTTCTTC. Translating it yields CATSFRTGRSYNEQFF.

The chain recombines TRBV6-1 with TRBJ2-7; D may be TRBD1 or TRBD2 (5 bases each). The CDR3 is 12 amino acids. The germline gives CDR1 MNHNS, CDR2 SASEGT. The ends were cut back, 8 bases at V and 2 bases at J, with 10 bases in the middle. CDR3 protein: CASRLGAYEQYF. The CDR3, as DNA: TGTGCCAGCCGACTGGGGGCCTACGAGCAGTACTTC.

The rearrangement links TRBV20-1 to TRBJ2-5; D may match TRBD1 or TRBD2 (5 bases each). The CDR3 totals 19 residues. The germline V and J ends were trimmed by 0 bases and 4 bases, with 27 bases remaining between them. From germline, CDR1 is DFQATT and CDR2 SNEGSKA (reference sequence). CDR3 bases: TGCAGTGCTAGAGAACTTAGGGGTTCGAGCGTCAGAGGGGCAGAGACCCAGTACTTC. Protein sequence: CSARELRGSSVRGAETQYF.

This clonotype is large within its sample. CDR3 sequence reads: CASSLFSGVPSSYNEQFF. Here the CDR3 DNA reads TGTGCCAGCAGTTTATTTTCGGGGGTCCCGAGCTCCTACAATGAGCAGTTCTTC. The gene calls are TRBV27 and TRBJ2-1; tentatively, D is TRBD2 (6 bases). The germline V gene encodes CDR1 MNHEY and CDR2 SMNVEV (reference sequence). Trimming shortened V by 1 base and J by 0 bases, and 16 bases separated the two germline ends. The CDR3 has 18 residues.

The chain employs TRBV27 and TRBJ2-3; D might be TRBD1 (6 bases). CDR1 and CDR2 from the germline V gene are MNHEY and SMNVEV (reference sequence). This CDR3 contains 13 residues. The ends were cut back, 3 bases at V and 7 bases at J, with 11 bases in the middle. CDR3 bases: TGTGCCAGCAGTTTGACGGGGACAAATACGCAGTATTTT. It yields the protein CASSLTGTNTQYF.

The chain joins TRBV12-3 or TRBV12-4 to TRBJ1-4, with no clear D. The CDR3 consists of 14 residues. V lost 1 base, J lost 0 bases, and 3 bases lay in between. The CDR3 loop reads CASSLGSTNEKLFF. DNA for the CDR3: TGTGCCAGCAGTTTAGGCTCAACTAATGAAAAACTGTTTTTT.

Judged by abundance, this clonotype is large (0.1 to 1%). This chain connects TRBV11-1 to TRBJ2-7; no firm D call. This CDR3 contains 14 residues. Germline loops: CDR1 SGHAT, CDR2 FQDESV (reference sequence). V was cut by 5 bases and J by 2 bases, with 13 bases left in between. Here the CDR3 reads CASSLKGPTYEQYF. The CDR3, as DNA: TGTGCCAGCAGCCTTAAAGGACCTACCTACGAGCAGTACTTC.

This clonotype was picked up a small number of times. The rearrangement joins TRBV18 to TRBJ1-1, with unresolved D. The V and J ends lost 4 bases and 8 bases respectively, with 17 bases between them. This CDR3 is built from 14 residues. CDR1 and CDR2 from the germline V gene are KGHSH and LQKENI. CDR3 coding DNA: TGTGCCAGCTCACAAGGTTCTGGGAGGCGGGAAGCTTTCTTT. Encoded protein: CASSQGSGRREAFF.

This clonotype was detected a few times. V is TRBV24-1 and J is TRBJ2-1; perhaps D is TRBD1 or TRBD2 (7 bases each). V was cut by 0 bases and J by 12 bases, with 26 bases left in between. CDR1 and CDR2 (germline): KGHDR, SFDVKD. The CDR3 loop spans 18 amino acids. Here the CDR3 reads CATSDLRGRGLQRSGQFF. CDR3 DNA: TGTGCCACCAGTGATTTGAGGGGGAGGGGGCTTCAGAGGAGCGGGCAGTTCTTC.

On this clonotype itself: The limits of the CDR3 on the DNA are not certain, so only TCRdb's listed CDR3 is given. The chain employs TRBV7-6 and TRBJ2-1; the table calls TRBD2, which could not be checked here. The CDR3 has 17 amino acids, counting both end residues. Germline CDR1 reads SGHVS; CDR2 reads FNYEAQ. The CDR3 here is CASSSWVAGGTRNEQFF.

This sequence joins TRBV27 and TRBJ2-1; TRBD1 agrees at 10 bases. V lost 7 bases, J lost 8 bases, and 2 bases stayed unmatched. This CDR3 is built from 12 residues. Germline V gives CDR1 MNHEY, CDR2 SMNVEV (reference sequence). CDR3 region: CASTGTGDEQFF. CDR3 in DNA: TGTGCCAGCACCGGGACAGGGGATGAGCAGTTCTTC.

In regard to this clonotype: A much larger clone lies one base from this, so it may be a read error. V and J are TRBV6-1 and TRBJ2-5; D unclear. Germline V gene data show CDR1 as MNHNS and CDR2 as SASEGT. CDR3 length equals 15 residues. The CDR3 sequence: CASNEGWHPQETQYF. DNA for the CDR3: TGTGCCAGCAATGAAGGCTGGCACCCCCAAGAGACCCAGTACTTC.

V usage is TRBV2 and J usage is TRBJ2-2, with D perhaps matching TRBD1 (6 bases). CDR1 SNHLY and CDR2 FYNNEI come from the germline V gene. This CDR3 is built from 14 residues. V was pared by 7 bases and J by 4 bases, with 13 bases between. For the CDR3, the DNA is TGTGCCAGCAATCCGGACAGAGGCACCGGGGAGCTGTTTTTT. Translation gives CASNPDRGTGELFF.

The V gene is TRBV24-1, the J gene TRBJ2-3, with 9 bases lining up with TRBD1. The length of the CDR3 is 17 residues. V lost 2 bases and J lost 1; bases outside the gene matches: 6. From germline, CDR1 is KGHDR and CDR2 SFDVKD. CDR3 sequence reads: CATSDSHRDRGTDTQYF. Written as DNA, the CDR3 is TGTGCCACCAGTGATTCCCACCGGGACAGGGGCACAGATACGCAGTATTTT.